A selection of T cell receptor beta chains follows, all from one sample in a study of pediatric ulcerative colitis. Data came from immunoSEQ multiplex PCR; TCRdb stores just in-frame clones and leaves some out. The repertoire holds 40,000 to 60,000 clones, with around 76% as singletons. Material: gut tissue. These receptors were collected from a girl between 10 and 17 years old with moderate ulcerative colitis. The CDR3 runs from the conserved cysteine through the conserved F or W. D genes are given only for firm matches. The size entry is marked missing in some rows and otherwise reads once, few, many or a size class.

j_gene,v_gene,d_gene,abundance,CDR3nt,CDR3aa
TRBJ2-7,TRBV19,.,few,TGTGCCAGTAGTCCGACAGCGAAAGAGCAGTACTTC,CASSPTAKEQYF
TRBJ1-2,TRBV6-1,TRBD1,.,TGTGCCAGCAGTGAAGCCTACCAGGGGGAAGCCCAAAGGGTTGGCTACACCTTC,CASSEAYQGEAQRVGYTF
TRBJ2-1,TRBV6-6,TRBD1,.,TGTGCCAGCAGCCCAATCAGGGGGCTTATGAATGAGCAGTTCTTC,CASSPIRGLMNEQFF
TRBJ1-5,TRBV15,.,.,TGTGCCACCAGCAGAGATTCAGGGAACGGTCAGCCCCAGCATTTT,CATSRDSGNGQPQHF
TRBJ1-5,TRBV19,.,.,TGTGCCAGTAGTATCTCTGCCGGTCAGCCCCAGCATTTT,CASSISAGQPQHF
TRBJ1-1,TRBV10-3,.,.,TGTGCCACCCGGCCCGGGCAGGGCAGCCTCACTGAAGCTTTCTTT,CATRPGQGSLTEAFF
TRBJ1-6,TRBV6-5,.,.,TGTGCCAGCAGACAGGAAGGGCTGTATTCACCCCTCCACTTT,CASRQEGLYSPLHF
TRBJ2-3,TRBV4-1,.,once,TGCGCCAGCAGCCAAGAGGGGGTTTCGCCAGATACGCAGTATTTT,CASSQEGVSPDTQYF
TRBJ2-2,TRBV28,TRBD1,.,TGTGCCAGCAGTTTACGGGTGCCTAGAGTTAGACAGGGAAACACCGGGGAGCTGTTTTTT,CASSLRVPRVRQGNTGELFF
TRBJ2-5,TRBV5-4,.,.,TGTGCCAGCAGCCCGGGACGGGAAGAGACCCAGTACTTC,CASSPGREETQYF
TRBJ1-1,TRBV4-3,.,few,TGCGCCAGCAGCCAAGGGAATTATTGGACAGAGGGCGGTGGTACTGAAGCTTTCTTT,CASSQGNYWTEGGGTEAFF
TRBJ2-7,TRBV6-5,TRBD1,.,TGTGCCAGCAGTTACTCTTGGACAGGGGGCTACGAGCAGTACTTC,CASSYSWTGGYEQYF
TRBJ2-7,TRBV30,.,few,TGTGCCTGGAGCCGGGGGGCCTCCTACGAGCAGTACTTC,CAWSRGASYEQYF
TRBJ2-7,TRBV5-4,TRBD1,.,TGTGCCAGCAGCCTTATGGGACAGATCTACGAGCAGTACTTC,CASSLMGQIYEQYF
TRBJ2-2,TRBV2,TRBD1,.,TGTGCCAGCTGGGGACAGGGGGCCACCGGGGAGCTGTTTTTT,CASWGQGATGELFF
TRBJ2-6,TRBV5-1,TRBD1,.,TGCGCCAGCAGCTTCTTGGGACAGGGGGCTTTCTCTGGGGCCAACGTCCTGACTTTC,CASSFLGQGAFSGANVLTF
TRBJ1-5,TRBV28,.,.,TGTGCCAGCAGTCGACAGCCCGGAAATCGGCCCCAGCATTTT,CASSRQPGNRPQHF
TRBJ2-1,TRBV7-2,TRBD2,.,TGTGCCAGCAGCTTAGCGGGGGGGATCAATGAGCAGTTCTTC,CASSLAGGINEQFF
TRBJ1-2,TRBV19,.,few,TGTGCCAGTAGTGTGGACAGTGTCGTATATGATGGCTACACCTTC,CASSVDSVVYDGYTF
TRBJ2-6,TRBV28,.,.,TGTGCCAGCAGCCGAGACCAAGGGGCCGGGGCCAACGTCCTGACTTTC,CASSRDQGAGANVLTF
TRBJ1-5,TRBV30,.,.,TGTGCCTGGAGTGTCAGGGCGAATCAGCCCCAGCATTTT,CAWSVRANQPQHF
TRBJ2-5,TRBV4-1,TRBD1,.,TGCGCCAGCAGCCAAGGCCAGGACAGGGGTCAAGAGACCCAGTACTTC,CASSQGQDRGQETQYF
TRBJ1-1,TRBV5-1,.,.,TGCGCCAGCAGCTTGTATGGCGCTGAAGCTTTCTTT,CASSLYGAEAFF
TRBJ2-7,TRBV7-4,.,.,TGTGCCAGCAGCTTATGGGAAAGGGTCGACGAGCAGTACTTC,CASSLWERVDEQYF
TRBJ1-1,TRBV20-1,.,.,TGCAGTGCTAGAGACAGGGCTGAAGCTTTCTTT,CSARDRAEAFF
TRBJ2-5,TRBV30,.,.,TGTGCCTGGAGTGTTCTCGTAGGAGAGACCCAGTACTTC,CAWSVLVGETQYF
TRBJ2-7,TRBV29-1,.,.,TGCAGCGTTGATCTCCAGGGCGGCTACGAGCAGTACTTC,CSVDLQGGYEQYF
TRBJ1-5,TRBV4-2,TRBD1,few,TGTGCCAGCAGCCAAGGAGCGGGACAGGTTAGAAGCAATCAGCCCCAGCATTTT,CASSQGAGQVRSNQPQHF
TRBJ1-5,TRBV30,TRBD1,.,TGTGCCTGGAGTGCCTATGGACAGGGAAGACAGCCCCAGCATTTT,CAWSAYGQGRQPQHF
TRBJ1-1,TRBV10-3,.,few,TGTGCCATCAGGCTACAGGGGAACACTGAAGCTTTCTTT,CAIRLQGNTEAFF
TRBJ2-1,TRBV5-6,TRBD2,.,TGTGCCAGCAGCTTGGAGGGGACTAGCGGGAACAATGAGCAGTTCTTC,CASSLEGTSGNNEQFF
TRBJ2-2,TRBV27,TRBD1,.,TGTGCCAGCAGTTGGACAGGGAACACCGGGGAGCTGTTTTTT,CASSWTGNTGELFF
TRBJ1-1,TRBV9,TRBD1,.,TGTGCCAGCAGCGTAGTTCGACAGGGGGTCGCTGAAGCTTTCTTT,CASSVVRQGVAEAFF
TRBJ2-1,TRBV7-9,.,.,TGTGCCAGCAGCCGTATAGCGAACGGACACAATGAGCAGTTCTTC,CASSRIANGHNEQFF
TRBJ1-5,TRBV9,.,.,TGTGCCAGCAGCGTAGGGGATTCTGACCAGCCCCAGCATTTT,CASSVGDSDQPQHF
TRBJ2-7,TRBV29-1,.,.,TGCAGCGTTGGAAAGACAGGAGACTACGAGCAGTACTTC,CSVGKTGDYEQYF
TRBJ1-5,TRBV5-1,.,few,TGCGCCAGCAGCTTGGAGGGATTTCCCGATCAGCCCCAGCATTTT,CASSLEGFPDQPQHF
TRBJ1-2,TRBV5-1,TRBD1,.,TGCGCCAGCAGCATACAGGGGGATATTCGCTATGGCTACACCTTC,CASSIQGDIRYGYTF
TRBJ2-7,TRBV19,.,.,TGTGCCAGTAGTATAGGGTTCGTTGCGGGCCCCTACGAGCAGTACTTC,CASSIGFVAGPYEQYF
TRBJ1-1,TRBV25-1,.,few,TGTGCCGCCTCAGTGAGCAGTTCGGGCACTGAAGCTTTCTTT,CAASVSSSGTEAFF
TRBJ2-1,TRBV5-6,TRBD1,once,TGTGCCAGCAGCATTTATTCGGGACAGGGGGCCTACAATGAGCAGTTCTTC,CASSIYSGQGAYNEQFF
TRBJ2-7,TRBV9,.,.,TGTGCCAGCAGCGTAGGCGTGCGGGCCTACGAGCAGTACTTC,CASSVGVRAYEQYF
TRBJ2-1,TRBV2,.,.,TGTGCCAGCAGTGACCCAGGGGCCCCCCGCAATGAGCAGTTCTTC,CASSDPGAPRNEQFF
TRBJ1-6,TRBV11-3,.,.,TGTGCCAGCAGCACCACCTATAATTCACCCCTCCACTTT,CASSTTYNSPLHF
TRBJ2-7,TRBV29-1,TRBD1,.,TGCAGCGTTGCCCATAGACAGGGGGCCTACGAGCAGTACTTC,CSVAHRQGAYEQYF
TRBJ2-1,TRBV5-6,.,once,TGTGCCAGCAGCTTGAGGACTGGGCTACTAGATTTCGATGAGCAGTTCTTC,CASSLRTGLLDFDEQFF
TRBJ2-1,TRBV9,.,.,TGTGCCAGCAGCCCTCAAGGTGTTGAGCAGTTCTTC,CASSPQGVEQFF
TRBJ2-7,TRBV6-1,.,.,TGTGCCAGCGCTGGGGGGCAGGGCCGCTACGAGCAGTACTTC,CASAGGQGRYEQYF
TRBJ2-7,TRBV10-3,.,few,TGTGCCATCAGTGAGCCGACTAGCTCCTACGAGCAGTACTTC,CAISEPTSSYEQYF
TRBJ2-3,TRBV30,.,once,TGTGCCTGGAATCCGGGGACAGATACGCAGTATTTT,CAWNPGTDTQYF
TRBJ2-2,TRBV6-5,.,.,TGTGCCAGCAAGTTGAGCACCCCCACCGGGGAGCTGTTTTTT,CASKLSTPTGELFF
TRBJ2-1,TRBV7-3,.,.,TGTGCCAGCAGCTCAGGGAGCTCCTACAATGAGCAGTTCTTC,CASSSGSSYNEQFF
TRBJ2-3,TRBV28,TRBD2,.,TGTGCCAGCAGTTGGAGCGGGAGCCGACGCCTTACTAGCACAGATACGCAGTATTTT,CASSWSGSRRLTSTDTQYF
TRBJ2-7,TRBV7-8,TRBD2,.,TGTGCCAGCAGACCCTCACTAGCGGGGCAATATCTAGGTTACGAGCAGTACTTC,CASRPSLAGQYLGYEQYF
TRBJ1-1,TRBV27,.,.,TGTGCCAGCAGTTTATCTGCTGGGGGACTGGGGGAAGCTTTCTTT,CASSLSAGGLGEAFF
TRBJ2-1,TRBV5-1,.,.,TGCGCCAGCAGCTTGGCCGGACCAACTCTCAATGAGCAGTTCTTC,CASSLAGPTLNEQFF
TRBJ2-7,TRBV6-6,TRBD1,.,TGTGCCAGCAGCCCAGGGGGCGAGCAGTACTTC,CASSPGGEQYF
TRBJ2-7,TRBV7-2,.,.,TGTGCCAGCAGCTTCCTCCGGACAAGCGAGCAGTACTTC,CASSFLRTSEQYF
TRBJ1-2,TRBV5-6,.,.,TGTGCCAGCAGCCTCCCAGGGGATGAAAGCTATGGCTACACCTTC,CASSLPGDESYGYTF